The following is a T cell receptor beta chain sequence with its context. The sample comes from a study of technical replicates of blood from a handful of donors. Trimming at V came to 7 bases and at J to 5 bases, leaving 5 bases not matched to a gene. The CDR3 totals 13 residues. Germline-derived CDR1 and CDR2 are MNHNS and SASEGT. Using immunoSEQ multiplex PCR, the repertoire was profiled, and TCRdb retains in-frame clones only, with some absent. The data show roughly 67,000 clones, with 98% seen just once and over 0.15% held by the top ten. V is TRBV6-1 and J is TRBJ1-2; 9 bases agree with TRBD1. The clonotype was recovered from a human donor in good health. What was sequenced was T cells isolated from PBMCs. As DNA, the CDR3 is TGTGCCAGCACCCGGACAGGGGCATATGGCTACACCTTC. It is translated as CASTRTGAYGYTF.